These 6 T cell receptor beta chains were all obtained from the same sample, sequenced in a study of radiotherapy plus CTLA-4 blockade in lung cancer. Clones were sequenced by immunoSEQ multiplex PCR, and TCRdb holds only the in-frame ones, with some missing. This sample has 50,000 to 65,000 clones; 70% to 80% occur once, and the top ten carry 8.5% to 9%. The starting material was peripheral blood, obtained from a patient treated with radiotherapy plus ipilimumab. The source is a human donor with non-small cell lung cancer who had a complete response to radiotherapy plus ipilimumab.

V usage is TRBV27 and J usage is TRBJ2-1; the match to TRBD2 covers 13 bases. Trimming at V came to 2 bases and at J to 10 bases, leaving 5 bases not matched to a gene. Germline CDR1 is MNHEY and CDR2 is SMNVEV (reference sequence). This CDR3 has 15 residues. This chain's CDR3 is CASSLRLAGGGEQFF. The CDR3 nucleotides are TGTGCCAGCAGTTTAAGACTAGCGGGAGGAGGGGAGCAGTTCTTC.

The CDR3 is CASRPTPGGNQPQHF. The CDR3 DNA is TGCGCCAGCAGACCTACCCCGGGAGGCAATCAGCCCCAGCATTTT. This chain links TRBV23-1 with TRBJ1-5; D ambiguous. TRBV23-1 is known as an ORF, though its function is uncertain. Trimming removed 6 bases from V and 2 bases from J, with 14 bases in between. CDR3 length: 15 residues.

This chain links TRBV11-2 with TRBJ1-6; TRBD1 matches 7 bases. CDR3 length: 15 residues. With V trimmed by 5 bases and J by 3 bases, 4 bases remained unmatched. The germline V gene has CDR1 SGHAT and CDR2 FQNNGV. This CDR3 is CASSPGQYYNSPLHF. In DNA form, the CDR3 reads TGTGCCAGCAGCCCGGGACAGTACTATAATTCACCCCTCCACTTT.

This chain joins TRBV18 and TRBJ2-7, with 8 bases identical to TRBD2. Germline CDR1 reads KGHSH; CDR2 reads LQKENI. Trimming took 3 bases from V and 7 from J; bases not matched to a gene: 5. The CDR3 covers 13 residues. DNA of the CDR3: TGTGCCAGCTCACCTAGGCGGGAGGAGGAGCAGTACGTC. Its protein product is CASSPRREEEQYV.

The chain carries TRBV4-3 and TRBJ1-1; D may be TRBD1 (5 bases). CDR3 length equals 14 residues. The germline V gene has CDR1 LGHNA and CDR2 YSLEER. V was shortened by 4 bases and J by 0 bases, with 9 bases between the two germline ends. Here the CDR3 reads CASSRQGVNTEAFF. For the CDR3, the DNA is TGCGCCAGCAGCCGGCAGGGTGTGAACACTGAAGCTTTCTTT.

The chain employs TRBV6-6 and TRBJ1-1, with unresolved D. This CDR3 is 13 amino acids long. Deletions cut 6 bases from V and 1 base from J, with 9 bases between. Germline CDR1 reads MNHNY; CDR2 reads SVGAGI (reference sequence). In DNA, the CDR3 is TGTGCCAGCAGCTTATCCAGGAACACTGAAGCTTTCTTT. Its protein product is CASSLSRNTEAFF.